Following are 3 T cell receptor beta chains from one sample sequenced in a study of shared clonotypes between healthy human individuals. The table came from immunoSEQ multiplex PCR; TCRdb's copy has only in-frame clones and leaves some out. The sample lists around 2.1 million clones, 95% occurring once. Sequencing was carried out using naive CD4+ T cells sorted from blood. Described subset: CD45RA+ positively selected. Receptors originate from a man aged 18 to 29 in good health.

V usage is TRBV19 and J usage is TRBJ2-6, with 9 bases identical to TRBD1. The CDR3 length is 18 residues. CDR1 LNHDA and CDR2 SQIVND come from the germline V gene (reference sequence). V lost 2 bases, J lost 3 bases, and 8 bases stayed unmatched. CDR3 DNA sequence: TGTGCCAGTAGTATACACTCGGGACAGGGAATTGGGGCCAACGTCCTGACTTTC. Amino acid sequence: CASSIHSGQGIGANVLTF.

The rearrangement joins TRBV21-1 to TRBJ2-7; the table's TRBD1 call for D was not verified on the DNA. TRBV21-1 corresponds to a pseudogene. The CDR3 has 17 amino acids. The CDR3 loop is CASSKSAKGQKKVGQYF. CDR3 in DNA: TGTGCCAGCAGCAAATCGGCTAAGGGACAGAAGAAGGTTGGGCAGTACTTC.

J is TRBJ2-7 and V is TRBV27, with no clear D. V lost 5 bases, J lost 1 base, and 12 bases lay in between. The CDR3 consists of 14 residues. Germline CDR1 MNHEY, CDR2 SMNVEV (reference sequence). The CDR3 DNA reads as TGTGCCAGCAGTCGCAAGGAATTATCCTACGAGCAGTACTTC. The encoded protein is CASSRKELSYEQYF.